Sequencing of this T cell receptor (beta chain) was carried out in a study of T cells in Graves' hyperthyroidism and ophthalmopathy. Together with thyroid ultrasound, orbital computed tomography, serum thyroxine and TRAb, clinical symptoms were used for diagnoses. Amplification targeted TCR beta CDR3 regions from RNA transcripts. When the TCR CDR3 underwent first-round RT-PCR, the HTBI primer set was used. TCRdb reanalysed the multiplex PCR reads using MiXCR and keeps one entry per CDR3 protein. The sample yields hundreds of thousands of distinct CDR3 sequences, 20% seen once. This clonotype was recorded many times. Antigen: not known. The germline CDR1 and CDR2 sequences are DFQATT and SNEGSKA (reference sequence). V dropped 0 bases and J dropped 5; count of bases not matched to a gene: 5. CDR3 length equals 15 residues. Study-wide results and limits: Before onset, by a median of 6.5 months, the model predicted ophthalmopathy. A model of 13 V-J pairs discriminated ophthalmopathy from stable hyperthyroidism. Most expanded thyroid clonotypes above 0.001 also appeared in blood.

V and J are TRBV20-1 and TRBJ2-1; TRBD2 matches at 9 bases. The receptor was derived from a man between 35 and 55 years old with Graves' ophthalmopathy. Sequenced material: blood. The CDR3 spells CSARDWREGNNEQFF. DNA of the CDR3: TGCAGTGCTAGAGACTGGCGGGAGGGTAACAATGAGCAGTTCTTC.